This TCR beta chain was recovered during a study of CD8+ T cells in alopecia areata (dated by TCRdb to between 2018 and 2020). Context from the whole study: The study used high-throughput TCRbeta sequencing to examine T cell clonal expansion in alopecia areata, in both the C3H/HeJ mouse model and human patients. Clonality in the scalp was compared among normal scalp (n=4), patchy alopecia areata scalp (n=8), and alopecia totalis/universalis scalp (n=8). Scalp tissue and sorted CD4+ and CD8+ peripheral blood T cells from patchy and totalis/universalis alopecia areata patients and from healthy controls were covered by human TCRbeta sequencing. TCRbeta CDR3 regions were amplified by immunoSEQ multiplex PCR using 35 Vbeta forward and 13 Jbeta reverse primers. RNA was obtained with the PAXgene miRNA kit for fixed scalp, the miRNeasy kit for PBMCs, and the RNeasy kit for mouse skin. General findings and caveats noted by the study authors: Higher clonality and more expanded CD8+ clones were observed in lesional scalp than in normal scalp, particularly in alopecia totalis/universalis, a finding suggestive of antigenic drive. Shared TCR sequences between patients were less evident than in mice, which may be partly attributable to HLA diversity in the patient population. Resident alphabeta T cells in normal human skin are also sequenced, complicating scalp TCR repertoire analysis, unlike mouse skin dominated by gammadelta T cells.

PBMCs were isolated by density centrifugation and stained for CD3, CD4 and CD8, and CD4+ and CD8+ T cells were sorted on a FACSAria. Scalp biopsies and blood samples were provided by unaffected controls. From a lookup of the germline V gene (reference sequence), CDR1 and CDR2 are SGHAT and FQDESV. The CDR3, cysteine through phenylalanine, is 14 amino acids long. CDR3 DNA is the only sequence kept; it has 42 bases, read in frame from the first base. V is clipped by 10 bases and J by 8 bases, and the sequence between their germline boundaries is 21 bases long. As to this clone: Its target antigen remains unknown. Per-nucleotide qualities are absent, and no much larger clonotype sits a single base away.

Library preparation employed the immunoSEQ multiplex PCR assay. RNA was extracted from all samples and reverse transcribed into cDNA as template for TCR sequencing. SuperScript III was used to make first-strand cDNA, primed with a 2:1 mix of oligo-dT and random hexamers. Amplification bias was assessed with a synthetic immune receptor repertoire, and residual bias was removed computationally. The original pipeline was this. Raw reads were preprocessed to remove errors, and CDR3 was defined by IMGT conventions from the conserved cysteine to phenylalanine. Clonality was computed by normalizing Shannon entropy by log2 of the number of productive unique TCRs and subtracting the result from 1. Whether each scalp clone was CD4 or CD8 was inferred by checking scalp TCRbeta sequences against the CD4 and CD8 repertoires from sorted blood. Not all clones reach the TCRdb copy of this immuneACCESS table, which keeps in-frame sequences only. Checked studies attribute under half of the gap to unresolved V genes and leave the rest unexplained. The V and J calls and the clone size are those of that table, but D and trimming were determined from the DNA. The sample table contains 90,000 to 150,000 clones; only one count was recorded for less than 80% of them. The ten largest clones take up around 3% of the sample.

The chain is assembled from TRBV11-1 and TRBJ2-1, with TRBD2 as a weak D call on 6 bases. The sequence was collected from a human donor in good health. Material for sequencing was CD4+ T cells sorted from blood. CDR3 loop: CATNPAGGSYEQFF. The bases read TGTGCCACCAACCCGGCCGGGGGATCTTATGAGCAGTTCTTC.